These 16 T cell receptor beta chains were sequenced from one sample in a study of Ad26.COV2.S vaccination and SARS-CoV-2 variants. Treatment described: 15 to 20 received Ad26.COV2.S at low or high dose, single or two shots; 5 received placebo; per-sample allocation not given. Samples analyzed were those drawn on day 63 after the first vaccine or placebo injection. Generated by immunoSEQ multiplex PCR, the TCRdb table keeps only in-frame clones and is missing some. This sample has fewer than 800,000 clones; around 92% occur once, and the top ten carry around 1.5%. Sequences were derived from peripheral blood, sampled in a trial of Ad26.COV2.S vaccine versus placebo. The origin of the receptors is a person aged 18-60 years who received the Ad26.COV2.S COVID-19 vaccine or a placebo.

The rearrangement links TRBV5-1 to TRBJ2-1; TRBD2 matches 10 bases. J was trimmed by 5 bases and V by 3 bases; bases with no gene match: 5. The CDR3 spans 15 residues. Germline V gene sequence: CDR1 SGHRS, CDR2 YFSETQ. DNA for the CDR3: TGCGCCAGCAGCTACAAAGGACTAGCGGACAATGAGCAGTTCTTC. Translation: CASSYKGLADNEQFF.

The genes are TRBV11-2 and TRBJ1-3; TRBD1 matches 9 bases. The CDR3 totals 15 residues. The junction had 3 bases not matched to a gene; V was cut back by 5 bases and J by 1 base. Germline CDR1 is SGHAT and CDR2 is FQNNGV. The chain's CDR3 is CASSPTGGSGNTIYF. The CDR3 DNA reads TGTGCCAGCAGCCCGACAGGGGGTTCTGGAAACACCATATATTTT.

The V gene is TRBV7-9, the J gene TRBJ2-1; D is possibly TRBD1 (6 bases). With 7 bases removed from V and 4 bases from J, the gap between germline ends came to 11 bases. Germline-derived CDR1 and CDR2 are SEHNR and FQNEAQ (reference sequence). The CDR3 contains 13 residues. The CDR3 DNA sequence: TGTGCCAGCAACGTAGGGGGATACAATGAGCAGTTCTTC. Amino acid sequence: CASNVGGYNEQFF.

V is TRBV24-1 and J is TRBJ2-1; D ambiguous. The CDR3 has 16 amino acids. Germline-derived CDR1 and CDR2 are KGHDR and SFDVKD. Trimming pared 5 bases from V and 5 bases from J, leaving 18 bases between. CDR3 nucleotides: TGTGCCACCAGTGCCCCTCCGGGTCTGTCTGACAATGAGCAGTTCTTC. It specifies CATSAPPGLSDNEQFF.

V gene TRBV2 combines with J gene TRBJ1-4; no clear D. Germline V gene sequence: CDR1 SNHLY, CDR2 FYNNEI. The CDR3 extends over 13 amino acids. Trimming left V 7 bases short and J 2 bases short, with 8 bases between. CDR3 sequence: CASKKGTNEKLFF. CDR3 bases: TGTGCCAGCAAAAAGGGTACTAATGAAAAACTGTTTTTT.

This clone occurred a few times. V is TRBV4-2 and J is TRBJ1-3; D not resolved. The CDR3 covers 16 residues. CDR1 and CDR2 (germline): LGHNA, YNFKEQ. The V and J ends lost 1 base and 4 bases respectively, with 14 bases between them. CDR3 coding DNA: TGTGCCAGCAGCCAAGCGTCCACCTCTGGGGGAAACACCATATATTTT. This gives the protein CASSQASTSGGNTIYF.

The V call is TRBV10-2, the J call TRBJ1-6; unclear D gene. The CDR3 runs to 14 residues. The V end lost 5 bases, the J end lost 5 bases, and 10 bases lay between the germline ends. Germline loops: CDR1 WSHSY, CDR2 SAAADI. This chain's CDR3 is CASSFAGDNSPLHF. In DNA form, the CDR3 reads TGCGCCAGCAGTTTTGCCGGGGATAATTCACCCCTCCACTTT.

This chain links TRBV30 with TRBJ2-3; D gene uncertain. V gave up 1 base and J gave up 4 bases, with 6 bases separating them. Germline V gives CDR1 GTSNPN, CDR2 SVGIG (reference sequence). This CDR3 comprises 12 residues. The CDR3 here is CAWSASADTQYF. The DNA for the CDR3 is TGTGCCTGGAGTGCATCAGCAGATACGCAGTATTTT.

The rearrangement links TRBV18 to TRBJ1-2; no reliable D call. Per germline, CDR1 KGHSH and CDR2 LQKENI. The CDR3 runs 13 residues. Trimming removed 2 bases from V and 2 bases from J, with 6 bases in between. The chain's CDR3 is CASSPKENYGYTF. The CDR3, as DNA: TGTGCCAGCTCACCAAAGGAGAACTATGGCTACACCTTC.

J is TRBJ1-1 and V is TRBV30; tentative D call: TRBD1 (5 bases). V lost 1 base, J lost 8 bases, and 11 bases lay in between. The germline CDR1 and CDR2 sequences are GTSNPN and SVGIG (reference sequence). The CDR3 is 12 residues long. DNA of the CDR3: TGTGCCTGGAGTGGGGCAGGGATGGAAGCTTTCTTT. As protein: CAWSGAGMEAFF. Based on the CDR3 plus reference TRBV30 and TRBJ1-1, the full variable domain is SQTIHQWPATLVQPVGSPLSLECTVEGTSNPNLYWYRQAAGRGLQLLFYSVGIGQISSEVPQNLSASRPQDRQFILSSKKLLLSDSGFYLCAWSGAGMEAFFGQGTRLTVV.

This clone was recorded only once. The gene calls are TRBV30 and TRBJ2-7, with D perhaps TRBD1 (6 bases). This CDR3 has 14 residues. V lost 2 bases and J 0 bases, leaving 11 bases between the germline ends. Germline-derived CDR1 and CDR2 are GTSNPN and SVGIG (reference sequence). The CDR3 DNA reads as TGTGCCTGGAGTCGGACAGTCCACTCCTACGAGCAGTACTTC. Translating it yields CAWSRTVHSYEQYF.

This clone was counted once. The chain uses TRBV5-4 and TRBJ2-2, with D possibly matching TRBD2 (6 bases). Deletions cut 4 bases from V and 1 base from J, with 14 bases between. Germline CDR1 SGHNT, CDR2 YYREEE (reference sequence). The CDR3 runs to 16 residues. CDR3 residues: CASSRGRRENTGELFF. The CDR3 DNA reads TGTGCCAGCAGCAGAGGCCGGCGGGAGAACACCGGGGAGCTGTTTTTT.

This chain uses TRBV6-5 with TRBJ1-1, with D unclear. Germline CDR1 is MNHEY and CDR2 is SVGAGI. The ends were cut back, 7 bases at V and 1 base at J, with 10 bases in the middle. The CDR3 has 13 residues. Written as DNA, the CDR3 is TGTGCCAGCATGTGGGTACAGAACACTGAAGCTTTCTTT. Translation gives CASMWVQNTEAFF.

The V call is TRBV5-6, the J call TRBJ2-3, with TRBD2 matching 11 bases. After removal of 1 base from V and 5 bases from J, the junction contained 9 bases not matched to a gene. The germline CDR1 and CDR2 sequences are SGHDT and YYEEEE. The CDR3 runs 17 residues. CDR3 amino acids: CASSLRLAGGFRDTQYF. CDR3 sequence (DNA): TGTGCCAGCAGCTTGCGGCTAGCGGGAGGCTTCCGAGATACGCAGTATTTT.

The CDR3 DNA follows: TGTGCCTGGAGCGAAACAGGGGCGGGGGAAGCTTTCTTT. Its translation: CAWSETGAGEAFF. The chain links TRBV30 to TRBJ1-1; 7 bases are shared with TRBD1. Germline V lookup: CDR1 GTSNPN, CDR2 SVGIG (reference sequence). The CDR3 consists of 13 residues. Trimming took 3 bases from V and 8 from J; bases not matched to a gene: 9.

The rearrangement uses TRBV29-1 and TRBJ2-7; 9 nucleotides match TRBD1. V lost 3 bases to trimming and J lost 5 bases; unmatched junction nucleotides: 8. The CDR3 has 14 amino acids. CDR1 SQVTM and CDR2 ANQGSEA come from the germline V gene. The CDR3 here is CSVEGGQGRNEQYF. CDR3 bases: TGCAGCGTTGAGGGTGGACAGGGGAGGAACGAGCAGTACTTC.